A selection of T cell receptor beta chains follows, all from one sample in a study of blood T cell repertoires in COVID-19. The repertoire was sequenced with immunoSEQ multiplex PCR; TCRdb's copy has only in-frame clones and lacks some. The sample carries a few hundred thousand clones, 75% to 90% recorded once. Source material: peripheral blood. All receptors come from a woman aged 45 to 65 with COVID-19, enrolled during active disease. CDR3s include the opening cysteine and the closing phenylalanine or tryptophan. D genes are given only for firm matches. Clone size is shown for a subset of rows, as once, few, many or a class of expanded clone.

V gene: TRBV9; D gene: TRBD1; clone size: .; J gene: TRBJ1-6; CDR3 protein: CASSEGDRGRLMRSPLHF; CDR3 DNA: TGTGCCAGCAGCGAGGGGGACAGGGGGCGCTTGATGCGCTCACCCCTCCACTTT
V gene: TRBV7-2; D gene: .; clone size: .; J gene: TRBJ2-4; CDR3 protein: CASSFNPGKVFLAKNIQYF; CDR3 DNA: TGTGCCAGCAGCTTTAATCCAGGGAAGGTTTTCTTAGCCAAAAACATTCAGTACTTC
V gene: TRBV19; D gene: .; clone size: .; J gene: TRBJ2-1; CDR3 protein: CASSLGIYEQFF; CDR3 DNA: TGTGCCAGTAGCCTCGGTATTTATGAGCAGTTCTTC
V gene: TRBV6-2/TRBV6-3; D gene: TRBD1; clone size: once; J gene: TRBJ1-6; CDR3 protein: CASSYSTGTGRSPLHF; CDR3 DNA: TGTGCCAGCAGTTACTCTACCGGGACAGGGCGATCACCCCTCCACTTT
V gene: TRBV6-1; D gene: .; clone size: .; J gene: TRBJ1-2; CDR3 protein: CASSEVVARGQGLYGYTF; CDR3 DNA: TGTGCCAGCAGTGAGGTCGTGGCCCGGGGTCAGGGACTCTATGGCTACACCTTC
V gene: TRBV27; D gene: TRBD2; clone size: .; J gene: TRBJ2-1; CDR3 protein: CASSLGTSGRVFNEQFF; CDR3 DNA: TGTGCCAGCAGTTTAGGGACTAGCGGGAGGGTGTTCAATGAGCAGTTCTTC
V gene: TRBV6-5; D gene: .; clone size: .; J gene: TRBJ1-2; CDR3 protein: CASSYGAGASNYGYTF; CDR3 DNA: TGTGCCAGCAGTTACGGCGCAGGGGCCAGTAACTATGGCTACACCTTC
V gene: TRBV5-8; D gene: .; clone size: .; J gene: TRBJ2-2; CDR3 protein: CASSLEVLGAGELFF; CDR3 DNA: TGTGCCAGCAGCTTGGAGGTGTTGGGGGCTGGGGAGCTGTTTTTT
V gene: TRBV7-9; D gene: .; clone size: .; J gene: TRBJ2-3; CDR3 protein: CASSSSGADTQYF; CDR3 DNA: TGTGCCAGCAGCTCCTCAGGGGCAGATACGCAGTATTTT
V gene: TRBV2; D gene: TRBD1; clone size: few; J gene: TRBJ1-5; CDR3 protein: CASGQGSSNQPQHF; CDR3 DNA: TGTGCCAGCGGACAGGGAAGTAGCAATCAGCCCCAGCATTTT
V gene: TRBV6-5; D gene: TRBD1; clone size: .; J gene: TRBJ2-2; CDR3 protein: CASSTDRVNTGELFF; CDR3 DNA: TGTGCCAGCAGTACGGACAGGGTGAACACCGGGGAGCTGTTTTTT
V gene: TRBV4-1; D gene: TRBD1; clone size: .; J gene: TRBJ1-2; CDR3 protein: CASSQLGQVYGYTF; CDR3 DNA: TGCGCCAGCAGCCAACTAGGACAGGTCTATGGCTACACCTTC
V gene: TRBV12-5; D gene: .; clone size: .; J gene: TRBJ2-4; CDR3 protein: CASGLVSGFDIQYF; CDR3 DNA: TGTGCTAGTGGTTTGGTTTCGGGGTTTGACATTCAGTACTTC
V gene: TRBV28; D gene: TRBD1; clone size: .; J gene: TRBJ2-7; CDR3 protein: CASSRPGQTYEQYF; CDR3 DNA: TGTGCCAGCAGTCGCCCGGGACAGACTTACGAGCAGTACTTC
V gene: TRBV4-1; D gene: .; clone size: .; J gene: TRBJ1-1; CDR3 protein: CASSRGGDTEAFF; CDR3 DNA: TGCGCCAGCAGCCGAGGGGGGGACACTGAAGCTTTCTTT
V gene: TRBV28; D gene: TRBD1; clone size: once; J gene: TRBJ1-1; CDR3 protein: CASRTVDRGRGTEAFF; CDR3 DNA: TGTGCCAGCAGGACGGTGGACAGGGGGCGGGGAACTGAAGCTTTCTTT
V gene: TRBV19; D gene: TRBD2; clone size: .; J gene: TRBJ2-7; CDR3 protein: CASSKRTSGNSYEQYF; CDR3 DNA: TGTGCCAGTAGTAAAAGGACTAGCGGAAACTCCTACGAGCAGTACTTC
V gene: TRBV28; D gene: TRBD1; clone size: .; J gene: TRBJ1-4; CDR3 protein: CASSSRGQGRTNEKLFF; CDR3 DNA: TGTGCCAGCAGTTCTAGGGGACAGGGTAGAACTAATGAAAAACTGTTTTTT
V gene: TRBV5-5; D gene: .; clone size: once; J gene: TRBJ2-1; CDR3 protein: CASSLGSGLRYNEQFF; CDR3 DNA: TGTGCCAGCAGCTTGGGTTCGGGTCTGCGCTACAATGAGCAGTTCTTC
V gene: TRBV7-9; D gene: TRBD1; clone size: .; J gene: TRBJ1-1; CDR3 protein: CASDRVGSEAFF; CDR3 DNA: TGTGCCAGCGACAGGGTGGGGTCTGAAGCTTTCTTT
V gene: TRBV2; D gene: TRBD1; clone size: .; J gene: TRBJ1-1; CDR3 protein: CASSLQGVKNTEAFF; CDR3 DNA: TGTGCCAGCAGCCTACAGGGGGTGAAGAACACTGAAGCTTTCTTT
V gene: TRBV6-6; D gene: .; clone size: .; J gene: TRBJ1-1; CDR3 protein: CASSPRARGNGNTEAFF; CDR3 DNA: TGTGCCAGCAGTCCTAGAGCCAGGGGCAACGGGAACACTGAAGCTTTCTTT
V gene: TRBV19; D gene: .; clone size: .; J gene: TRBJ2-1; CDR3 protein: CASSIASEHEQFF; CDR3 DNA: TGTGCCAGTAGTATAGCTTCCGAGCATGAGCAGTTCTTC
V gene: TRBV4-3; D gene: TRBD1; clone size: .; J gene: TRBJ1-6; CDR3 protein: CASSQETSLPGGFYNSPLHF; CDR3 DNA: TGCGCCAGCAGCCAAGAGACTTCCTTGCCAGGGGGCTTCTATAATTCACCCCTCCACTTT
V gene: TRBV6-2/TRBV6-3; D gene: TRBD1; clone size: once; J gene: TRBJ1-1; CDR3 protein: CASSWTGGVGTEAFF; CDR3 DNA: TGTGCCAGCAGCTGGACAGGAGGAGTTGGCACTGAAGCTTTCTTT
V gene: TRBV2; D gene: TRBD2; clone size: few; J gene: TRBJ2-1; CDR3 protein: CASSPTSGGWGEQFF; CDR3 DNA: TGTGCCAGCAGTCCAACTAGCGGTGGTTGGGGTGAGCAGTTCTTC
V gene: TRBV4-1; D gene: TRBD1; clone size: .; J gene: TRBJ2-7; CDR3 protein: CASSQGRDRAYEQYF; CDR3 DNA: TGCGCCAGCAGCCAGGGCCGGGACAGGGCCTACGAGCAGTACTTC
V gene: TRBV9; D gene: .; clone size: .; J gene: TRBJ2-3; CDR3 protein: CASSGQGINTDTQYF; CDR3 DNA: TGTGCCAGCAGCGGGCAGGGAATTAACACAGATACGCAGTATTTT
V gene: TRBV3-1/TRBV3-2; D gene: .; clone size: .; J gene: TRBJ1-2; CDR3 protein: CASSHHRVSGYTF; CDR3 DNA: TGTGCCAGCAGCCACCACAGGGTTAGCGGCTACACCTTC
V gene: TRBV7-3; D gene: TRBD2; clone size: once; J gene: TRBJ2-1; CDR3 protein: CASSLRTSGHNEQFF; CDR3 DNA: TGTGCCAGCAGCTTAAGGACTAGCGGTCACAATGAGCAGTTCTTC
V gene: TRBV5-5; D gene: TRBD2; clone size: .; J gene: TRBJ2-7; CDR3 protein: CASSLDPGGTYEQYF; CDR3 DNA: TGTGCCAGCAGCTTGGACCCCGGGGGGACCTACGAGCAGTACTTC
V gene: TRBV6-5; D gene: .; clone size: .; J gene: TRBJ1-3; CDR3 protein: CASSRHPKTGNTIYF; CDR3 DNA: TGTGCCAGCAGTCGACACCCTAAGACGGGAAACACCATATATTTT
V gene: TRBV7-9; D gene: TRBD2; clone size: .; J gene: TRBJ2-1; CDR3 protein: CASSLYNRLAGGYNEQFF; CDR3 DNA: TGTGCCAGCAGCTTATATAACCGGCTAGCGGGAGGGTACAATGAGCAGTTCTTC
V gene: TRBV9; D gene: .; clone size: once; J gene: TRBJ2-2; CDR3 protein: CASSATGGFYTGELFF; CDR3 DNA: TGTGCCAGCAGCGCTACCGGGGGTTTCTACACCGGGGAGCTGTTTTTT
V gene: TRBV4-3; D gene: .; clone size: .; J gene: TRBJ2-7; CDR3 protein: CASSQARGFGYEQYF; CDR3 DNA: TGCGCCAGCAGCCAAGCACGGGGATTTGGTTACGAGCAGTACTTC
V gene: TRBV6-5; D gene: TRBD1; clone size: once; J gene: TRBJ1-1; CDR3 protein: CASTLLQGTGAFF; CDR3 DNA: TGTGCCAGCACCTTACTACAGGGGACGGGAGCTTTCTTT
V gene: TRBV27; D gene: .; clone size: once; J gene: TRBJ2-1; CDR3 protein: CASSYAWTRVGQDEQFF; CDR3 DNA: TGTGCCAGCAGTTATGCCTGGACCAGGGTCGGGCAAGATGAGCAGTTCTTC
V gene: TRBV6-5; D gene: .; clone size: .; J gene: TRBJ2-1; CDR3 protein: CASSRGGIYNEQFF; CDR3 DNA: TGTGCCAGCAGTCGGGGCGGGATCTACAATGAGCAGTTCTTC
V gene: TRBV18; D gene: .; clone size: .; J gene: TRBJ2-2; CDR3 protein: CASITGTNTGELFF; CDR3 DNA: TGTGCCAGCATTACAGGGACGAACACCGGGGAGCTGTTTTTT